The T cell receptor (beta chain) under discussion was sequenced for a study of cytomegalovirus exposure and HLA in healthy donors. The V end lost 2 bases, the J end lost 7 bases, and 12 bases lay between the germline ends. This CDR3 spans 15 amino acids. From germline, CDR1 is LGHNA and CDR2 YSLEER. Primers: 60 Vbeta forward and 13 Jbeta reverse. Generated by immunoSEQ multiplex PCR, the TCRdb table keeps only in-frame clones and is missing some. The sample comprises about 130,000 clones, around three quarters of which are singletons, and 5% to 6% rests with the top ten. The gene calls are TRBV4-3 and TRBJ2-6; possible D gene TRBD2, 6 bases. This clonotype was sampled from a man aged 30 to 45 in good health and CMV-seronegative. Sequencing input: PBMCs. The CDR3 loop is CASSQREIEANVLTF. CDR3 nucleotides: TGCGCCAGCAGCCAACGGGAGATAGAAGCCAACGTCCTGACTTTC.